This T cell receptor (beta chain) was recorded in a study of chemoradiotherapy in HPV16-positive cancers. On the study more broadly: Candidate HPV-specific T-cell clones and common TCR motifs came from functional assays in two HPV16-positive patients.

Repertoires were sampled repeatedly during chemoradiotherapy. The repertoire was sequenced with immunoSEQ multiplex PCR; TCRdb's copy has only in-frame clones and lacks some. The sample has about 5,400 clones; approximately 89% are singletons. Here the sequenced sample was blood, taken from a patient who underwent chemoradiotherapy. The TCR sequence derives from a human donor with HPV-associated anogenital cancer.

The CDR3 nucleotides are TGTGCCAGTAGTCAGCGACAATTGCTGAACACTGAAGCTTTCTTT. This encodes CASSQRQLLNTEAFF. This chain uses TRBV19 with TRBJ1-1; D call uncertain. The CDR3 has 15 amino acids. Trimming took off 5 bases at V and 0 bases at J, with 13 bases between the two ends. CDR1 is LNHDA and CDR2 is SQIVND in the germline V gene (reference sequence).